This is a list of T cell receptor beta chains from one sample in a study of memory CD4+ T cells and cytomegalovirus serostatus. The data were produced by immunoSEQ multiplex PCR, yet TCRdb's version contains in-frame clones alone and is incomplete. The table has some 54,000 clones, around 83% seen once. The sample comprised memory CD4+ T cells from blood. These receptors originate from an adult in good health and CMV-seropositive. Both conserved end residues are part of each CDR3. The order of the fields is J gene, V gene, clone size, CDR3 protein. Only part of the rows carry a size: once, few, many, or a class if the clone is expanded.

>TRBJ1-1|TRBV5-4|few
CASSTGQGMNTEAFF
>TRBJ2-7|TRBV2|.
CASSEGLAGVGEQYF
>TRBJ2-1|TRBV18|.
CASSPRTSGSPHNEQFF
>TRBJ2-7|TRBV6-6|.
CASSLGLAHEQYF
>TRBJ1-2|TRBV4-1|.
CASSQDPGRGLGYTF
>TRBJ2-7|TRBV7-2|.
CASSLGQAPEQYF
>TRBJ2-6|TRBV10-1|few
CASSDPPIAQSRANVLTF
>TRBJ1-1|TRBV25-1|.
CASSEWTKTDTEAFF
>TRBJ2-5|TRBV2|.
CASSAPTSGGQETQYF
>TRBJ2-6|TRBV15|.
CATSRGRSSGANVLTF
>TRBJ2-5|TRBV6-5|.
CASSYGRVETQYF
>TRBJ2-3|TRBV7-2|.
CASSQSGVGTDTQYF
>TRBJ2-3|TRBV6-4|.
CASSRNGGTDTQYF
>TRBJ1-4|TRBV28|.
CASSSPAPGREKLFF
>TRBJ1-4|TRBV28|.
CASTPSGQGRRREKLFF
>TRBJ1-2|TRBV6-5|few
CASSYSGVYGYTF
>TRBJ1-5|TRBV30|.
CAWPAEYSNQPQHF
>TRBJ2-5|TRBV5-1|few
CASRWDRSVETQYF
>TRBJ1-2|TRBV27|once
CASSPRAPRNYGYTF
>TRBJ1-1|TRBV5-1|.
CASSPEGQMNTEAFF
>TRBJ1-1|TRBV6-5|.
CASSYSRGAKDFF
>TRBJ2-7|TRBV7-2|.
CASSPRGSGGAYEQYF
>TRBJ1-1|TRBV14|.
CASSPLGVRGAGEAFF
>TRBJ1-1|TRBV6-6|.
CASSPGADGGTFF
>TRBJ1-3|TRBV9|.
CASSSSYRAVNTIYF
>TRBJ1-6|TRBV4-2|.
CASSQDRWDSPLHF
>TRBJ2-5|TRBV7-8|.
CASSQGRVRETQYF
>TRBJ1-1|TRBV29-1|.
CSVAHGATEAFF